Below, 14 T cell receptor beta chains from the same sample are listed, as sequenced in a study of blood T cell repertoires in COVID-19. Sequencing was performed with immunoSEQ multiplex PCR; in TCRdb, only in-frame clones are kept and a portion is missing. The top ten clones hold around 8.8% of a sample with 190,000 or so clones, 75% to 90% of them seen once. Sequencing was carried out using PBMCs or T cells enriched from blood (not recorded which). These receptor sequences come from a man aged 40-49 years who had recovered from COVID-19.

The chain carries TRBV6-6 and TRBJ2-7, with TRBD1 matching 10 bases. V dropped 6 bases and J dropped 7; count of bases not matched to a gene: 3. CDR3 length: 12 amino acids. The V gene's germline CDR1 is MNHNY and CDR2 SVGAGI (reference sequence). In DNA form, the CDR3 reads TGTGCCAGCAGCTCGGGACAGGGGGAGCAGTACTTC. This codes for CASSSGQGEQYF.

This rearrangement joins TRBV7-2 to TRBJ2-7; the match to TRBD2 covers 9 bases. The CDR3 contains 16 residues. J lost 1 base, V lost 4 bases, and 8 bases had no gene match. Germline CDR1 and CDR2: SGHTA and FQGNSA. The CDR3 spells CASSYHSGSNSYEQYF. DNA for the CDR3: TGTGCCAGCAGCTACCATAGCGGGAGTAATTCCTACGAGCAGTACTTC.

This chain links TRBV13 with TRBJ1-4, with 10 bases that match TRBD1. The CDR3 loop spans 17 amino acids. Germline V CDR1 and CDR2: PRHDT, FYEKMQ (reference sequence). Losses at the gene ends were 5 bases for V and 8 bases for J; bases not matched to a gene: 14. The CDR3 coding sequence is TGTGCCAGCAGCACACGGCGGGACAGGGGTTCAGTAGAAAAACTGTTTTTT. Protein: CASSTRRDRGSVEKLFF. Full variable domain (outside the CDR3, taken from reference TRBV13 and TRBJ1-4): AAGVIQSPRHLIKEKRETATLKCYPIPRHDTVYWYQQGPGQDPQFLISFYEKMQSDKGSIPDRFSAQQFSDYHSELNMSSLELGDSALYFCASSTRRDRGSVEKLFFGSGTQLSVL.

The V and J genes are TRBV19 and TRBJ1-1, with D possibly matching TRBD1 (5 bases). CDR3 size: 15 residues. Trimming removed 4 bases from V and 5 bases from J, with 17 bases in between. CDR1 and CDR2 (germline): LNHDA, SQIVND (reference sequence). In DNA, the CDR3 is TGTGCCAGTAGTACCCCGGGAGGGAAGGGGACTGAAGCTTTCTTT. Amino acid sequence: CASSTPGGKGTEAFF.

This chain uses TRBV5-1 with TRBJ2-5; TRBD2 agrees at 7 bases. The CDR3 spans 15 residues. From germline, CDR1 is SGHRS and CDR2 YFSETQ. Losses at the gene ends were 3 bases for V and 5 bases for J; bases not matched to a gene: 10. The CDR3 loop reads CASSSDPGGVETQYF. The CDR3, as DNA: TGCGCCAGCAGCTCAGACCCGGGAGGAGTCGAGACCCAGTACTTC.

The chain has TRBV15 and TRBJ1-2; D gene ambiguous. In germline, CDR1 is LNHNV, CDR2 YYDKDF (reference sequence). V was pared by 5 bases and J by 2 bases, with 9 bases between. There are 13 residues in the CDR3. CDR3 nucleotide sequence: TGTGCCACCAGCGGCTCCCCCAACTATGGCTACACCTTC. Residues: CATSGSPNYGYTF.

This chain uses TRBV14 with TRBJ2-3, with TRBD2 matching 10 bases. The CDR3 loop spans 16 amino acids. Germline V lookup: CDR1 SGHDN, CDR2 FVKESK. Unmatched junction bases numbered 6, after V lost 1 base and J lost 5 bases. The CDR3 DNA reads TGTGCCAGCAGCCAAGGCTCTAGCGGGGGTGGAGATACGCAGTATTTT. Translating gives CASSQGSSGGGDTQYF.

The rearrangement joins TRBV5-1 to TRBJ1-2; perhaps TRBD1 as D (5 bases). CDR1 is SGHRS and CDR2 is YFSETQ in the germline V gene. This CDR3 has 12 residues. Trimming shortened V by 1 base and J by 8 bases, and 9 bases separated the two germline ends. The CDR3, as DNA: TGCGCCAGCAGCTTGAAAGGGGCCGGCTACACCTTC. As protein: CASSLKGAGYTF. The complete variable domain, with remaining parts taken from reference TRBV5-1 and TRBJ1-2, reads KAGVTQTPRYLIKTRGQQVTLSCSPISGHRSVSWYQQTPGQGLQFLFEYFSETQRNKGNFPGRFSGRQFSNSRSEMNVSTLELGDSALYLCASSLKGAGYTFGSGTRLTVV.

This clone was seen only a few times. The rearrangement uses TRBV2 and TRBJ1-5; TRBD1 matches 7 bases. The V gene end was trimmed by 5 bases and the J gene end by 5 bases; junction bases not matched to a gene: 9. CDR3 length: 15 residues. Per germline, CDR1 SNHLY and CDR2 FYNNEI. CDR3 amino acids: CASSPLTGPDQPQHF. CDR3 nucleotide sequence: TGTGCCAGCAGTCCGTTGACAGGGCCCGATCAGCCCCAGCATTTT.

The chain links TRBV10-3 to TRBJ2-3; tentative D call: TRBD2 (5 bases). Germline V gives CDR1 ENHRY, CDR2 SYGVKD. This CDR3 is built from 15 residues. Trimming removed 2 bases at V and 6 bases at J, with 15 bases between. For the CDR3, the DNA is TGTGCCATCAGTGAGGGGAGAGGGAGCCGGGATACGCAGTATTTT. Protein sequence: CAISEGRGSRDTQYF.

This sequence joins TRBV4-2 and TRBJ2-7; 7 bases are shared with TRBD1. The CDR3 length is 14 residues. Germline CDR1 is LGHNA and CDR2 is YNFKEQ. J gave up 3 bases and V 1 base, and 3 bases lay outside the gene matches. The CDR3 loop is CASSQGAGGYEQYF. DNA for the CDR3: TGTGCCAGCAGCCAAGGTGCAGGGGGCTACGAGCAGTACTTC.

This clone was counted only a few times. This chain links TRBV5-1 with TRBJ1-1; possible D gene TRBD1, 6 bases. The CDR3 runs 15 residues. The germline V gene has CDR1 SGHRS and CDR2 YFSETQ. V dropped 2 bases and J dropped 0 bases, with 11 bases sitting between them. The CDR3 here is CASSFRGQMNTEAFF. For the CDR3, the DNA is TGCGCCAGCAGCTTTCGGGGACAAATGAACACTGAAGCTTTCTTT.

This rearrangement joins TRBV4-1 to TRBJ1-2; D unclear. The germline gives CDR1 MGHRA, CDR2 YSYEKL. V lost 0 bases, J lost 8 bases, and 16 bases lay in between. The CDR3 spans 15 residues. This chain's CDR3 is CASSQESRRAGGYTF. CDR3 bases: TGCGCCAGCAGCCAAGAATCGAGAAGGGCGGGGGGCTACACCTTC.

This sequence joins TRBV6-4 and TRBJ1-5, with D possibly TRBD1 on 6 matching bases. Deletions cut 6 bases from V and 0 bases from J, with 18 bases between. The CDR3 contains 17 residues. CDR1 and CDR2 (germline): MRHNA, SNTAGT. The CDR3 sequence is CASSPDRSTSSNQPQHF. As DNA, the CDR3 is TGTGCCAGCAGCCCGGACAGATCCACAAGTAGCAATCAGCCCCAGCATTTT.